Listed below are T cell receptor beta chains from one sample, sequenced in a study of control samples from healthy donors and cancer patients. The protocol was immunoSEQ multiplex PCR, while the TCRdb copy is restricted to in-frame clones and leaves out a portion. The table shows about 170,000 clones, with 90% to 95% occurring only once. The sample comprised blood. These TCRs come from a woman aged 55-69 years in good health. Both conserved end residues are part of each CDR3. D genes are given only for firm matches. Clone size is not always given. Where it is, it says once, few, many or a class for expanded clones.

D gene	V gene	J gene	clone size	CDR3 DNA	CDR3 protein
TRBD2	TRBV24-1	TRBJ2-3	once	TGTGCCACCAGTGACGGAAGGGTAGCGGGGGCTAGCACAGATACGCAGTATTTT	CATSDGRVAGASTDTQYF
NA	TRBV24-1	TRBJ2-5	NA	TGTGCCACCAGTGACCCGAACAGGGAGACCCAGTACTTC	CATSDPNRETQYF
NA	TRBV6-5	TRBJ1-4	NA	TGTGCCAGCAGTTACTCGTTAGAGGAAAAACTGTTTTTT	CASSYSLEEKLFF
NA	TRBV20-1	TRBJ2-1	NA	TGCAGTGCTAGTGGTGGGGCCAAAGTTTATGAGCAGTTCTTC	CSASGGAKVYEQFF
NA	TRBV19	TRBJ2-1	NA	TGTGCCAGTAGTCTGCAGTACAATGAGCAGTTCTTC	CASSLQYNEQFF
TRBD1	TRBV2	TRBJ2-4	NA	TGTGCCAGCAGTGAAGCCCGTAGACAGGGCGTCATTCAGTACTTC	CASSEARRQGVIQYF
TRBD1	TRBV9	TRBJ2-6	NA	TGTGCCAGCAGCGTCACTATCGGAGGACAGGGACGGGGTGGGGCCAACGTCCTGACTTTC	CASSVTIGGQGRGGANVLTF
NA	TRBV6-5	TRBJ2-5	NA	TGTGCCAGCAGCCCCCCTAGCTATGAGACCCAGTACTTC	CASSPPSYETQYF
NA	TRBV5-6	TRBJ1-2	NA	TGTGCCAGCAGCTTGGATCCGGGTCGAATGTTGGGTGGCTACACCTTC	CASSLDPGRMLGGYTF
NA	TRBV6-5	TRBJ2-1	few	TGTGCCAGCTCCCTTCTAGGGGGGAATGAGCAGTTCTTC	CASSLLGGNEQFF
TRBD2	TRBV9	TRBJ2-3	NA	TGTGCCAGCAGCGTTGGCGCGGGGGGGCCCTGGGGCACAGATACGCAGTATTTT	CASSVGAGGPWGTDTQYF
TRBD2	TRBV5-1	TRBJ2-5	NA	TGCGCCAGCAGCTTGAGCGGGGGGGCGGCGGAGACCCAGTACTTC	CASSLSGGAAETQYF
TRBD1	TRBV10-3	TRBJ2-5	NA	TGTGCCATCAGTGACCCTGGGGGGACAGGAGAGACCCAGTACTTC	CAISDPGGTGETQYF
NA	TRBV5-1	TRBJ2-1	few	TGCGCCAGCAGCTTGGCCCAGGAGCAGTTCTTC	CASSLAQEQFF
NA	TRBV2	TRBJ2-7	NA	TGTGCCAGCAGGTTAGATACCTACGAGCAGTACTTC	CASRLDTYEQYF
NA	TRBV18	TRBJ1-4	NA	TGTGCCAGCTCAGGGACATCTACTAATGAAAAACTGTTTTTT	CASSGTSTNEKLFF
NA	TRBV5-8	TRBJ2-4	NA	TGTGCCAGCAGCTGGGGCGTGAACATTCAGTACTTC	CASSWGVNIQYF
NA	TRBV19	TRBJ1-6	few	TGTGCCAGTAGGGGAGGGGGTTCACCCCTCCACTTT	CASRGGGSPLHF
TRBD1	TRBV7-2	TRBJ1-2	NA	TGTGCCAGCAGCTTACGGACAGGGTACACCCTTGACTATGGCTACACCTTC	CASSLRTGYTLDYGYTF
NA	TRBV27	TRBJ2-2	NA	TGTGCCAGCAGTTTAGCGGGGCCCACCGGGGAGCTGTTTTTT	CASSLAGPTGELFF
NA	TRBV25-1	TRBJ2-7	NA	TGTGCCAGCAGCCAAGTAGTCCCGGGGAGTGGATCCTACGAGCAGTACTTC	CASSQVVPGSGSYEQYF
TRBD1	TRBV6-5	TRBJ2-1	once	TGTGCCAGCAGCTCGGGACAGGGGGTCAATGAGCAGTTCTTC	CASSSGQGVNEQFF
NA	TRBV19	TRBJ1-1	NA	TGTGCCAGTAGTATAGACCGAAATACTTTCGAAATAAGCACTGAAGCTTTCTTT	CASSIDRNTFEISTEAFF
NA	TRBV5-4	TRBJ1-2	NA	TGTGCCAGCAGCCAAGGGTATGCCGCGATGGACTATGGCTACACCTTC	CASSQGYAAMDYGYTF
NA	TRBV5-6	TRBJ1-2	NA	TGTGCCAGCAGCTTGATCCAAAGCAGGGCTTGGGGTGGCTACACCTTC	CASSLIQSRAWGGYTF
NA	TRBV19	TRBJ1-1	NA	TGTGCCAGTACGAGGGGTCTCGAGAACACTGAAGCTTTCTTT	CASTRGLENTEAFF
NA	TRBV6-5	TRBJ1-3	once	TGTGCCAGCAGTTATCAGAACAGGGTTGGAAACACCATATATTTT	CASSYQNRVGNTIYF
NA	TRBV7-2	TRBJ1-5	NA	TGTGCCAGCAGCTCATATTTTAGCAATCAGCCCCAGCATTTT	CASSSYFSNQPQHF
NA	TRBV24-1	TRBJ1-3	NA	TGTGCCACCAGTTCCAGCTCCGGAAACACTCTATATTTT	CATSSSSGNTLYF
TRBD1	TRBV7-2	TRBJ1-5	NA	TGTGCCAGCAGCTTGGGACAGGGGGCAACGCCCCAGCATTTT	CASSLGQGATPQHF
NA	TRBV7-2	TRBJ1-3	NA	TGTGCCAGCAGCCTAGTCGGACAACGTGGAAACACCATATATTTT	CASSLVGQRGNTIYF
NA	TRBV6-2/TRBV6-3	TRBJ1-5	NA	TGTGCCAGCAGTTACCCGGGGGGGAATCAGCCCCAGCATTTT	CASSYPGGNQPQHF
NA	TRBV18	TRBJ1-1	NA	TGTGCCAGCTCACCAAATCGAATGAACACTGAAGCTTTCTTT	CASSPNRMNTEAFF
TRBD1	TRBV27	TRBJ2-7	NA	TGTGCCAGCAGCGCTATAAACTCGGACAGGGGAATATCCGAGCAGTACTTC	CASSAINSDRGISEQYF
NA	TRBV30	TRBJ1-3	NA	TGTGCCTGGAGGGTACAGGGTAAGCCTCTATCTGGAAACACCATATATTTT	CAWRVQGKPLSGNTIYF
TRBD2	TRBV4-2	TRBJ2-3	NA	TGTGCCAGCAGCCAAGCCGGGACTAGGGAGGCGCAGTATTTT	CASSQAGTREAQYF
NA	TRBV16	TRBJ1-2	NA	TGTGCCAGCAGCCAAGGAGACATCGCTGGCTACACCTTC	CASSQGDIAGYTF
NA	TRBV4-3	TRBJ1-2	NA	TGCGCCAGCAGCAAAGGGAGGGACTATGGCTACACCTTC	CASSKGRDYGYTF
NA	TRBV5-1	TRBJ1-2	NA	TGCGCCAGCAGCTCCCGACAGAATAACTATGGCTACACCTTC	CASSSRQNNYGYTF
NA	TRBV14	TRBJ1-1	once	TGTGCCAGCAGCCAAGCCTTTCCGTATAGGCCTGAAGCTTTCTTT	CASSQAFPYRPEAFF
NA	TRBV5-1	TRBJ2-2	NA	TGCGCCAGCAGCTTTTTCCGGCCCAACTATGGCGGGGGCCCGAACACCGGGGAGCTGTTTTTT	CASSFFRPNYGGGPNTGELFF
NA	TRBV5-1	TRBJ1-1	once	TGCGCCAGCAGATCCCAGGGTTGGGACACTGAAGCTTTCTTT	CASRSQGWDTEAFF
TRBD1	TRBV29-1	TRBJ1-1	NA	TGCAGCGTACCGGGACAGGGGGCAGGCACTGAAGCTTTCTTT	CSVPGQGAGTEAFF
TRBD1	TRBV6-5	TRBJ1-2	few	TGTGCCAGCAGGCGGGACAGTCACTATGGCTACACCTTC	CASRRDSHYGYTF
NA	TRBV12-3/TRBV12-4	TRBJ1-1	NA	TGTGCCAGCCGAACGATGGCCGCAAATGAAGCTTTCTTT	CASRTMAANEAFF
NA	TRBV2	TRBJ2-7	NA	TGTGCCAGCAGAGATAGCGGAATCTACGAGCAGTACTTC	CASRDSGIYEQYF
TRBD1	TRBV3-1/TRBV3-2	TRBJ2-7	NA	TGTGCCAGCAGCCAAGATGGGGACCCCCGGGACAGGATATGGAGAGAGCAGTACTTC	CASSQDGDPRDRIWREQYF
NA	TRBV18	TRBJ1-2	NA	TGTGCCAGCTCACCACCTCAGGGTGCTGGCTACACCTTC	CASSPPQGAGYTF
NA	TRBV12-3/TRBV12-4	TRBJ1-2	NA	TGTGCCAGCAGTTTACTAGGGACGGGGGACTACACCTTC	CASSLLGTGDYTF
TRBD1	TRBV9	TRBJ1-6	NA	TGTGCCAGCAGCGAGCGCCCCCGGGACAGCCCAAATTCACCCCTCCACTTT	CASSERPRDSPNSPLHF
NA	TRBV29-1	TRBJ2-1	NA	TGCAGCGTTGAAGATCTGGAGCTCGCGCAGTTCTTC	CSVEDLELAQFF
TRBD2	TRBV10-2	TRBJ2-7	NA	TGCGCCACCCGGACTAGCGGGGGTTACGAGCAGTACTTC	CATRTSGGYEQYF
NA	TRBV4-2	TRBJ1-6	NA	TGTGCCAGCAGCCAAGACCAGCTAGGAGGATCACCCCTCCACTTT	CASSQDQLGGSPLHF
NA	TRBV5-1	TRBJ1-5	NA	TGCGCCAGCAACCCGGGCGGCAATCAGCCCCAGCATTTT	CASNPGGNQPQHF
TRBD1	TRBV7-6	TRBJ2-7	NA	TGTGCCAGCAGCCCGGGGTGGGGACAGGGGGGTTACGAGCAGTACTTC	CASSPGWGQGGYEQYF
NA	TRBV28	TRBJ2-4	NA	TGTGCCAGCAGTTTGGGACAAAACATTCAGTACTTC	CASSLGQNIQYF